These T cell receptor beta chains were read from a single sample in a study of blood T cell repertoires in COVID-19. The assay was immunoSEQ multiplex PCR, and TCRdb's table has in-frame clones only and misses some. The table has under 200,000 clones, about four fifths seen once. The specimen was peripheral blood. These receptors all stem from a woman aged 55-69 years with COVID-19, enrolled during active disease. Each CDR3 is given with its conserved first and last residue. A D gene is named only where the DNA matches it firmly. Expanded clones get a size class; other rows say once, few or many, or leave the size out.

clone_size: .
d_call: .
j_call: TRBJ2-2
v_call: TRBV7-9
cdr3_nt: TGTGCCAACAAACAGGGTCGCACCGGGGAGCTGTTTTTT
cdr3_aa: CANKQGRTGELFF

clone_size: .
d_call: .
j_call: TRBJ1-1
v_call: TRBV5-1
cdr3_nt: TGCGCCAGCAGCTCGACTAACTCGAACACTGAAGCTTTCTTT
cdr3_aa: CASSSTNSNTEAFF

clone_size: .
d_call: TRBD1
j_call: TRBJ1-5
v_call: TRBV5-1
cdr3_nt: TGCGCCAGCAGCTATGAACCGGGACAGTTCCATCAGCCCCAGCATTTT
cdr3_aa: CASSYEPGQFHQPQHF

clone_size: .
d_call: .
j_call: TRBJ1-4
v_call: TRBV7-2
cdr3_nt: TGTGCCAGCAACATACGGGCGGGAGAAAAACTGTTTTTT
cdr3_aa: CASNIRAGEKLFF

clone_size: .
d_call: TRBD1
j_call: TRBJ1-6
v_call: TRBV7-9
cdr3_nt: TGTGCCAGCAGCTACCGGGACAGCTATAATTCACCCCTCCACTTT
cdr3_aa: CASSYRDSYNSPLHF

clone_size: .
d_call: .
j_call: TRBJ2-1
v_call: TRBV9
cdr3_nt: TGTGCCAGCAGCGTAGGGGTTAGGACCCGGGGGCAGTTCTTC
cdr3_aa: CASSVGVRTRGQFF

clone_size: .
d_call: TRBD1
j_call: TRBJ2-7
v_call: TRBV27
cdr3_nt: TGTGCCAGCAGTTTGAAGGGACAGGGGGCATTGGGGTACGAGCAGTACTTC
cdr3_aa: CASSLKGQGALGYEQYF

clone_size: .
d_call: .
j_call: TRBJ1-5
v_call: TRBV15
cdr3_nt: TGTGCCACCAGCAGAGATCATCGGGGGGGCAATCAGCCCCAGCATTTT
cdr3_aa: CATSRDHRGGNQPQHF

clone_size: .
d_call: .
j_call: TRBJ2-7
v_call: TRBV3-1/TRBV3-2
cdr3_nt: TGTGCCAGCAGCCACAAGCCGAGCTCCTACGAGCAGTACTTC
cdr3_aa: CASSHKPSSYEQYF

clone_size: .
d_call: .
j_call: TRBJ1-6
v_call: TRBV9
cdr3_nt: TGTGCCAGCAGCGTGACACCCGACAGCCTTTCACCCCTCCACTTT
cdr3_aa: CASSVTPDSLSPLHF

clone_size: .
d_call: TRBD2
j_call: TRBJ2-1
v_call: TRBV2
cdr3_nt: TGTGCCAGCACTCCAGCGGGGGGACTTCTGAGCTCCTACAATGAGCAGTTCTTC
cdr3_aa: CASTPAGGLLSSYNEQFF

clone_size: few
d_call: .
j_call: TRBJ1-1
v_call: TRBV6-5
cdr3_nt: TGTGCCAGCAGTTACTCGGTACGGGGGAGCACTGAAGCTTTCTTT
cdr3_aa: CASSYSVRGSTEAFF

clone_size: few
d_call: .
j_call: TRBJ2-5
v_call: TRBV28
cdr3_nt: TGTGCCAGCAGTCGACAGCTCCAAGAGACCCAGTACTTC
cdr3_aa: CASSRQLQETQYF

clone_size: once
d_call: TRBD1
j_call: TRBJ2-7
v_call: TRBV27
cdr3_nt: TGTGCCACCTCTGACAGGGGGGGTGACGAGCAGTACTTC
cdr3_aa: CATSDRGGDEQYF

clone_size: .
d_call: .
j_call: TRBJ2-1
v_call: TRBV11-3
cdr3_nt: TGTGCCAGCAGCTTAAGTGTAGGGGGTAGCTCCTACAATGAGCAGTTCTTC
cdr3_aa: CASSLSVGGSSYNEQFF

clone_size: .
d_call: TRBD1
j_call: TRBJ1-2
v_call: TRBV11-2
cdr3_nt: TGTGCCAGCAGCCTTAACAGGGGTGGCTACACCTTC
cdr3_aa: CASSLNRGGYTF

clone_size: .
d_call: TRBD1
j_call: TRBJ1-2
v_call: TRBV10-3
cdr3_nt: TGTGCCATCAGTGAGTCAAGGCAGGGGGAAGGCTACACCTTC
cdr3_aa: CAISESRQGEGYTF

clone_size: .
d_call: TRBD1
j_call: TRBJ1-4
v_call: TRBV19
cdr3_nt: TGTGCCAGTAGACCGGGACAGGGCTTAGGAACTAATGAAAAACTGTTTTTT
cdr3_aa: CASRPGQGLGTNEKLFF

clone_size: .
d_call: .
j_call: TRBJ1-3
v_call: TRBV19
cdr3_nt: TGTGCCAGTAGTATCCCGACAGGTACCGGAAACACCATATATTTT
cdr3_aa: CASSIPTGTGNTIYF

clone_size: .
d_call: TRBD1
j_call: TRBJ1-6
v_call: TRBV7-8
cdr3_nt: TGTGCCAGCAGCTTACAGGGGACAGGGCCCACCCAACGCCACTTT
cdr3_aa: CASSLQGTGPTQRHF

clone_size: .
d_call: .
j_call: TRBJ2-2
v_call: TRBV5-1
cdr3_nt: TGCGCCAGCCGCAAGGACCCAGGGGCCACCGGGGAGCTGTTTTTT
cdr3_aa: CASRKDPGATGELFF

clone_size: .
d_call: .
j_call: TRBJ2-5
v_call: TRBV10-3
cdr3_nt: TGTGCCATCAGTGAGCCTCAGGGAGGAGAGACCCAGTACTTC
cdr3_aa: CAISEPQGGETQYF

clone_size: .
d_call: TRBD1
j_call: TRBJ1-1
v_call: TRBV5-4
cdr3_nt: TGTGCCAGCAGCTTGGGGGCGGGACAGGTGAGGGCTGAAGCTTTCTTT
cdr3_aa: CASSLGAGQVRAEAFF

clone_size: .
d_call: .
j_call: TRBJ2-3
v_call: TRBV15
cdr3_nt: TGTGCCACCAGCAGAGATCGAGAGGCGGCAGGGCGGTTAGGTACGCAGTATTTT
cdr3_aa: CATSRDREAAGRLGTQYF

clone_size: few
d_call: .
j_call: TRBJ1-1
v_call: TRBV10-2
cdr3_nt: TGCGCCAGCAGTGACGGAGTTTTGAACACTGAAGCTTTCTTT
cdr3_aa: CASSDGVLNTEAFF

clone_size: .
d_call: .
j_call: TRBJ1-2
v_call: TRBV5-1
cdr3_nt: TGCGCCAGCAGCAAAGGACAGAGCACTATGGGCTACACCTTC
cdr3_aa: CASSKGQSTMGYTF

clone_size: few
d_call: .
j_call: TRBJ1-1
v_call: TRBV21-1
cdr3_nt: TGTGCCAGCAGCCGTTCTCGGGGGATGAACACTGAAGCTTTCTTT
cdr3_aa: CASSRSRGMNTEAFF

clone_size: .
d_call: .
j_call: TRBJ1-1
v_call: TRBV7-8
cdr3_nt: TGTGCCAGCAGCTTATACACGAACACTGAAGCTTTCTTT
cdr3_aa: CASSLYTNTEAFF

clone_size: .
d_call: TRBD2
j_call: TRBJ2-3
v_call: TRBV13
cdr3_nt: TGTGCCAGCAGCTTGACTAGCGGGACGGGAGATACGCAGTATTTT
cdr3_aa: CASSLTSGTGDTQYF

clone_size: .
d_call: .
j_call: TRBJ1-3
v_call: TRBV29-1
cdr3_nt: TGCAGCGTCCGGACTGCTGGAAACACCATATATTTT
cdr3_aa: CSVRTAGNTIYF

clone_size: few
d_call: .
j_call: TRBJ2-1
v_call: TRBV19
cdr3_nt: TGTGCCAGTAGTATCGGTCCTAGCGATTACAATGAGCAGTTCTTC
cdr3_aa: CASSIGPSDYNEQFF

clone_size: .
d_call: TRBD1
j_call: TRBJ1-4
v_call: TRBV29-1
cdr3_nt: TGCAGCGGGGGGGACAGGGGGCTGGAAAAACTGTTTTTT
cdr3_aa: CSGGDRGLEKLFF

clone_size: .
d_call: .
j_call: TRBJ1-3
v_call: TRBV7-2
cdr3_nt: TGTGCCAGCAGCTTAGCGGCAGGGACTTCTGGAAACACCATATATTTT
cdr3_aa: CASSLAAGTSGNTIYF

clone_size: once
d_call: TRBD1
j_call: TRBJ2-5
v_call: TRBV5-4
cdr3_nt: TGTGCCAGCAGCTTGGGGGGACAGGGCGTGGGGACCCAGTACTTC
cdr3_aa: CASSLGGQGVGTQYF

clone_size: .
d_call: TRBD1
j_call: TRBJ2-7
v_call: TRBV19
cdr3_nt: TGTGCCAGTAGTTCACCCCGGACAGGGCAGTACTTC
cdr3_aa: CASSSPRTGQYF

clone_size: .
d_call: TRBD2
j_call: TRBJ2-3
v_call: TRBV4-3
cdr3_nt: TGCGCCAGCAGCCAAGCCTGGACTAGCGGAGCAGATACGCAGTATTTT
cdr3_aa: CASSQAWTSGADTQYF

clone_size: .
d_call: TRBD1
j_call: TRBJ1-2
v_call: TRBV7-2
cdr3_nt: TGTGCCAGCAGCGCGGGGACAGCCACGAACTATGGCTACACCTTC
cdr3_aa: CASSAGTATNYGYTF

clone_size: .
d_call: .
j_call: TRBJ1-1
v_call: TRBV14
cdr3_nt: TGTGCCAGCAGCCAATTTAAAAACAGCGGCACACAAGCTTTCTTT
cdr3_aa: CASSQFKNSGTQAFF

clone_size: .
d_call: TRBD1
j_call: TRBJ1-1
v_call: TRBV28
cdr3_nt: TGTGCCAGCACTCCCTTTGACAGGGAGAACACTGAAGCTTTCTTT
cdr3_aa: CASTPFDRENTEAFF

clone_size: .
d_call: .
j_call: TRBJ1-1
v_call: TRBV6-5
cdr3_nt: TGTGCCAGCAGTTACTCCGGCAGGGAGGGGGGCGCTGAAGCTTTCTTT
cdr3_aa: CASSYSGREGGAEAFF

clone_size: .
d_call: .
j_call: TRBJ1-6
v_call: TRBV28
cdr3_nt: TGTGCCAGCAGGGATCCGGGTTCACCCCTCCACTTT
cdr3_aa: CASRDPGSPLHF

clone_size: .
d_call: .
j_call: TRBJ2-1
v_call: TRBV6-6
cdr3_nt: TGTGCCAGCAGTTACCTCCGGGGGAGCGAGCAGTTCTTC
cdr3_aa: CASSYLRGSEQFF

clone_size: .
d_call: .
j_call: TRBJ2-7
v_call: TRBV2
cdr3_nt: TGTGCCAGCAGTGAGCGTTACGAGCAGTACTTC
cdr3_aa: CASSERYEQYF

clone_size: .
d_call: TRBD2
j_call: TRBJ2-1
v_call: TRBV14
cdr3_nt: TGTGCCAGCACCCAGGGACTAGCGTTTGACAATGAGCAGTTCTTC
cdr3_aa: CASTQGLAFDNEQFF

clone_size: .
d_call: .
j_call: TRBJ2-1
v_call: TRBV28
cdr3_nt: TGTGCCAGCAGTTTAGACGGGGGTTCCTACAATGAGCAGTTCTTC
cdr3_aa: CASSLDGGSYNEQFF

clone_size: .
d_call: .
j_call: TRBJ2-2
v_call: TRBV3-1/TRBV3-2
cdr3_nt: TGTGCCAGCAGCCCCTCAACGAGAAGCACTAGCACCGGGGAGCTGTTTTTT
cdr3_aa: CASSPSTRSTSTGELFF